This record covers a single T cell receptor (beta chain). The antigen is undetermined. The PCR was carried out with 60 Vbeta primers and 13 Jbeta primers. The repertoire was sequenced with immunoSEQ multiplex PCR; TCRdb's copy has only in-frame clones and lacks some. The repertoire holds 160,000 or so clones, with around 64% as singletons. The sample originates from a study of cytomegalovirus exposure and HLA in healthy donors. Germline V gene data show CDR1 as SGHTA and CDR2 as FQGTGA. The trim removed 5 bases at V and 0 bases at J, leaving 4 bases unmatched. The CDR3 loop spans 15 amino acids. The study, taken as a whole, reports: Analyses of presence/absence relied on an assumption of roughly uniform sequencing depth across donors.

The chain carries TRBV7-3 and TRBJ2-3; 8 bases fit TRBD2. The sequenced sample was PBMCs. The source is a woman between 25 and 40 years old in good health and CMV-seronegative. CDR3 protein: CASSAGLASTDTQYF. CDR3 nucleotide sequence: TGTGCCAGCAGCGCAGGACTAGCTAGCACAGATACGCAGTATTTT.